Listed below are T cell receptor beta chains from one sample, sequenced in a study of blood T cell repertoires in COVID-19. Here immunoSEQ multiplex PCR was the method, and the copy in TCRdb shows in-frame clones only, minus some. The sample has 350,000 to 450,000 clones, 86% seen once. The sample was peripheral blood. The receptor source for this set is a woman aged 55-75 years with COVID-19, enrolled during active disease. The CDR3 runs from the conserved cysteine through the conserved F or W. D genes are given only for firm matches. Expanded clones are given a class, and other clones once, few, many or no size at all.

TRBJ2-3 | TRBV4-3 | . | . | TGCGCCAGCAGCCAAGAGCCGGGGGTGGGAGATACGCAGTATTTT | CASSQEPGVGDTQYF
TRBJ1-4 | TRBV5-4 | . | TRBD1 | TGTGCCAGCAGCCCAACGGGACAGCGAAATGAAAAACTGTTTTTT | CASSPTGQRNEKLFF
TRBJ1-6 | TRBV9 | . | TRBD1 | TGTGCCAGTAGCCCGGGACAGTCGTATTCACCCCTCCACTTT | CASSPGQSYSPLHF
TRBJ2-1 | TRBV5-4 | . | . | TGTGCCAGCAGCCCGGCAGCAGGGTCGGGTCGGGATGAGCAGTTCTTC | CASSPAAGSGRDEQFF
TRBJ2-2 | TRBV6-2/TRBV6-3 | once | . | TGTGCCAGCCGTTGGAGGGGGCAGGGGACCGGGGAGCTGTTTTTT | CASRWRGQGTGELFF
TRBJ1-1 | TRBV11-3 | . | TRBD1 | TGTGCCAGCAGCTTAGCCAGGGGGCGGAACACTGAAGCTTTCTTT | CASSLARGRNTEAFF
TRBJ2-7 | TRBV6-1 | few | . | TGTGCCAGCAGTGAATCTGGAGGGAACTCCTACGAGCAGTACTTC | CASSESGGNSYEQYF
TRBJ2-1 | TRBV6-6 | once | TRBD2 | TGTGCCAGCAGCTCCTCGGGACTAGCGGAGTACAATGAGCAGTTCTTC | CASSSSGLAEYNEQFF
TRBJ1-1 | TRBV7-2 | . | . | TGTGCCAGCATGATCGCCAGGGGTTTGGACACTGAAGCTTTCTTT | CASMIARGLDTEAFF
TRBJ2-6 | TRBV12-3/TRBV12-4 | . | . | TGTGCCAGCAGGACGACGGGAAATAACGTCCTGACTTTC | CASRTTGNNVLTF
TRBJ2-3 | TRBV5-1 | few | . | TGCGCCAGCAGCTTGGACAGTACCCCTGGTTTAGATACGCAGTATTTT | CASSLDSTPGLDTQYF
TRBJ1-2 | TRBV13 | . | TRBD1 | TGTGCCAGCAGCTTACAACAGGGGCATAGCTATGGCTACACCTTC | CASSLQQGHSYGYTF
TRBJ2-1 | TRBV27 | . | TRBD2 | TGTGCCAGCAGTTCCGGGGGGATCTCCTACAATGAGCAGTTCTTC | CASSSGGISYNEQFF
TRBJ1-1 | TRBV6-2/TRBV6-3 | . | TRBD1 | TGTGCCAGCAGTCAGGGGGCTCTGAACACTGAAGCTTTCTTT | CASSQGALNTEAFF
TRBJ2-5 | TRBV6-2/TRBV6-3 | once | TRBD1 | TGTGCCAGCAGTCAACACACAGGGGCAGAGACCCAGTACTTC | CASSQHTGAETQYF
TRBJ1-1 | TRBV4-3 | few | . | TGCGCCAGCAGCCAAGCCCCGGGAATATGGGTCACTGAAGCTTTCTTT | CASSQAPGIWVTEAFF
TRBJ2-2 | TRBV6-5 | . | . | TGTGCCAGCAGTACCCAGCGGGCCGGGGAGCTGTTTTTT | CASSTQRAGELFF
TRBJ1-3 | TRBV7-6 | . | . | TGTGCCAGCAGCTTAACAGGCGGCTCTGGAAACACCATATATTTT | CASSLTGGSGNTIYF
TRBJ2-2 | TRBV7-2 | . | TRBD1 | TGTGCCAGCAGCCGGAACAGGGGAGCCGGGGAGCTGTTTTTT | CASSRNRGAGELFF
TRBJ1-2 | TRBV4-3 | . | . | TGCGCCAGCAGCCAAGGAGGGTGGAGTAACTATGGCTACACCTTC | CASSQGGWSNYGYTF
TRBJ1-5 | TRBV2 | . | . | TGTGCCAGCAGCCCCGTGGCGGGAGGAGGTGTTCAGCCCCAGCATTTT | CASSPVAGGGVQPQHF
TRBJ2-4 | TRBV11-2 | . | . | TGTGCCAGCAGCCCGAGGGCAGACCGGCTCGCCAAAAACATTCAGTACTTC | CASSPRADRLAKNIQYF
TRBJ2-7 | TRBV4-3 | . | TRBD1 | TGCGCCAGCAGCCGGGACAGGGCGTACGAGCAGTACTTC | CASSRDRAYEQYF
TRBJ1-2 | TRBV6-5 | . | TRBD1 | TGTGCCAGCAGTTTAAGGACAGGGCCCCACTATGGCTACACCTTC | CASSLRTGPHYGYTF
TRBJ2-5 | TRBV11-3 | . | TRBD1 | TGTGCCAGCTCACTCAGGGGGCAAGGGACCCAGTACTTC | CASSLRGQGTQYF
TRBJ2-5 | TRBV5-1 | . | TRBD1 | TGCGCCAGCAGCCCCAGACAGGGGCTATACCAAGAGACCCAGTACTTC | CASSPRQGLYQETQYF
TRBJ1-1 | TRBV19 | . | . | TGTGCCAGTAGTAAGTCCCCGGCGGAGAACACTGAAGCTTTCTTT | CASSKSPAENTEAFF
TRBJ1-2 | TRBV7-2 | . | TRBD1 | TGTGCCAGCAGCGCGGGACAGGGCTATGGCTACACCTTC | CASSAGQGYGYTF
TRBJ1-2 | TRBV6-1 | . | . | TGTGCCAGCAGTGACGGGACAATCTATGGCTACACCTTC | CASSDGTIYGYTF
TRBJ2-1 | TRBV27 | . | TRBD1 | TGTGCCAGCACCCTGACAGGGCCCTTCAATGAGCAGTTCTTC | CASTLTGPFNEQFF
TRBJ1-5 | TRBV9 | . | . | TGTGCCAGCAGCGTCGCAGGTGCTACCAATCAGCCCCAGCATTTT | CASSVAGATNQPQHF
TRBJ2-2 | TRBV7-8 | . | . | TGTGCCAGCAGCTTAGCCTCAGGGTTCGGGGAGCTGTTTTTT | CASSLASGFGELFF
TRBJ2-5 | TRBV7-3 | . | TRBD2 | TGTGCCAGCAGTACGTCTAGCGGGGGGGTCGAGACCCAGTACTTC | CASSTSSGGVETQYF
TRBJ1-6 | TRBV11-3 | . | . | TGTGCCAGCAGGACAGGAGAAAATTCACCCCTCCACTTT | CASRTGENSPLHF
TRBJ1-6 | TRBV3-1/TRBV3-2 | . | . | TGTGCCAGCAGCCAAGTTGACAGCGCGGCTTCACCCCTCCACTTT | CASSQVDSAASPLHF
TRBJ2-7 | TRBV9 | . | TRBD1 | TGTGCCAGCAGCGCCCAGGGGGAGGAGCAGTACTTC | CASSAQGEEQYF
TRBJ2-5 | TRBV15 | . | TRBD1 | TGTGCCACCAGCAGACCAGGGGGCAGGTCAGAGACCCAGTACTTC | CATSRPGGRSETQYF
TRBJ2-1 | TRBV27 | . | . | TGTGCCAGCAGCAGGGACTTCTATAATGAGCAGTTCTTC | CASSRDFYNEQFF
TRBJ2-1 | TRBV6-5 | . | TRBD2 | TGTGCCAGCAGTTACTCTGCGGGGGGGTCCTACAATGAGCAGTTCTTC | CASSYSAGGSYNEQFF
TRBJ1-1 | TRBV7-3 | . | . | TGTGCCAGCAGCTTATCCCCCGGGGGGCACACTGAAGCTTTCTTT | CASSLSPGGHTEAFF
TRBJ2-1 | TRBV6-2/TRBV6-3 | once | TRBD2 | TGTGCCAGCAGTTACCCGGCGGGGGTAAGGAGCTCCTACAATGAGCAGTTCTTC | CASSYPAGVRSSYNEQFF
TRBJ2-1 | TRBV2 | . | TRBD2 | TGTGCCAGCACCCTAGCGGGGGCCCTCAGGGAGCAGTTCTTC | CASTLAGALREQFF
TRBJ1-2 | TRBV19 | . | TRBD1 | TGTGCCAGTAGTATAGTGGACAGGAGTGCTAACTATGGCTACACCTTC | CASSIVDRSANYGYTF
TRBJ1-1 | TRBV9 | many | . | TGTGCCAGCAGCGGAGGACAGAACACTGAAGCTTTCTTT | CASSGGQNTEAFF
TRBJ2-1 | TRBV7-9 | . | . | TGTGCCAGCAGCTTGGCCGGGACTCAGAATGAGCAGTTCTTC | CASSLAGTQNEQFF